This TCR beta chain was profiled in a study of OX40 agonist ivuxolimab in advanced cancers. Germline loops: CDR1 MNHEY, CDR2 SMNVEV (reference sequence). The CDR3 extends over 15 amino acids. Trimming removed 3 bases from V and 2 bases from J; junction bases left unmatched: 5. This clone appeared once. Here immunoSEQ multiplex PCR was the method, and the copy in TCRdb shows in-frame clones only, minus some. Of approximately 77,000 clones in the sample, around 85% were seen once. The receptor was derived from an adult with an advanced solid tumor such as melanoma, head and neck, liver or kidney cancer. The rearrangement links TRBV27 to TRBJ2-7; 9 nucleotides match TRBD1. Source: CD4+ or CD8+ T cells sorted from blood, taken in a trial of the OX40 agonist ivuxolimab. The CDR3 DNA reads TGTGCCAGCAGTTTTTCGGGACAGGGTCCCTACGAGCAGTACTTC. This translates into CASSFSGQGPYEQYF.